This TCR beta chain emerged from a study of post-analysis software for immune sequencing data. The overall study: Recorded disease courses covered relapsing-remitting, secondary progressive and progressive-relapsing multiple sclerosis. Some patients had no subtype annotation.

Study-level findings and limits: Strong co-clustering by F measure was evident for samples that had been prepared in the same batch. Four or five TRBV segments were significantly more frequent in patients than in controls. TRBV5-6, TRBV5-1 and TRBV20-1 were among these segments.

Included in the TCR beta cDNA libraries were unique molecular identifiers. There were roughly 0.95 to 10 million T cells, and about half a million cDNA molecules came from them. TCRdb reanalysed the PCR reads using MiXCR and keeps one entry per CDR3 protein. Here the sample spans roughly 670,000 distinct CDR3 sequences, 59% being singletons. With respect to this clonotype: The target antigen is unknown.

This CDR3 has 13 residues. Germline V lookup: CDR1 MNHEY, CDR2 SVGAGI. Sequencing used blood. This clonotype was obtained from a girl under 10 years old with multiple sclerosis. J is TRBJ2-5 and V is TRBV6-5; TRBD1 matches 8 bases. The last part of the DNA fits TRBJ2-7 better; the J call may be wrong. The CDR3 nucleotides are TGTGCCAGCAGTATCAGGACAGGGAACGAGCAGTACTTC. Translated: CASSIRTGNEQYF.